This is a list of T cell receptor beta chains from one sample in a study of blood T cell repertoires in COVID-19. Sequencing used immunoSEQ multiplex PCR; TCRdb keeps in-frame clones, though not all of them. The sample has 190,000 or so clones; about 86% are singletons. Material: peripheral blood. These TCRs come from a man aged 50 to 60 with active or convalescent COVID-19. Both conserved end residues are part of each CDR3. Fields, in order: CDR3 protein, CDR3 DNA, J gene, V gene, D gene, clone size. D genes are given only for firm matches. Size values are once, few and many counts, or a class for expanded clones, and some rows have none.

CDR3aa: CASSSPHGQGFNEQYF
CDR3nt: TGTGCCAGCAGCTCTCCCCACGGACAGGGGTTTAACGAGCAGTACTTC
j_gene: TRBJ2-7
v_gene: TRBV13
d_gene: TRBD1
abundance: few

CDR3aa: CASSPGAGPRQPQHF
CDR3nt: TGTGCCAGCTCACCGGGAGCCGGGCCGCGTCAGCCCCAGCATTTT
j_gene: TRBJ1-5
v_gene: TRBV18
d_gene: NA
abundance: once

CDR3aa: CASSLGQMNTGELFF
CDR3nt: TGTGCCAGCAGCTTAGGACAAATGAACACCGGGGAGCTGTTTTTT
j_gene: TRBJ2-2
v_gene: TRBV11-3
d_gene: NA
abundance: NA

CDR3aa: CASSIWAFQETQYF
CDR3nt: TGTGCCAGTAGTATATGGGCTTTCCAAGAGACCCAGTACTTC
j_gene: TRBJ2-5
v_gene: TRBV19
d_gene: NA
abundance: NA

CDR3aa: CASSAGGTSYNSPLHF
CDR3nt: TGTGCCAGCAGTGCCGGGGGGACATCATATAATTCACCCCTCCACTTT
j_gene: TRBJ1-6
v_gene: TRBV2
d_gene: NA
abundance: NA

CDR3aa: CASSRKKREETQYF
CDR3nt: TGTGCCAGCAGTAGGAAGAAGAGGGAAGAGACCCAGTACTTC
j_gene: TRBJ2-5
v_gene: TRBV6-5
d_gene: NA
abundance: NA

CDR3aa: CASSNPYSWSPLHF
CDR3nt: TGTGCCAGCAGTAACCCTTACAGTTGGTCACCCCTCCACTTT
j_gene: TRBJ1-6
v_gene: TRBV28
d_gene: NA
abundance: NA

CDR3aa: CASSLERGATGELFF
CDR3nt: TGTGCCAGCAGCTTAGAACGGGGGGCCACCGGGGAGCTGTTTTTT
j_gene: TRBJ2-2
v_gene: TRBV13
d_gene: NA
abundance: NA

CDR3aa: CASSLGQGAGNTIYF
CDR3nt: TGTGCCAGCAGCTTGGGACAGGGGGCTGGAAACACCATATATTTT
j_gene: TRBJ1-3
v_gene: TRBV7-9
d_gene: TRBD1
abundance: NA

CDR3aa: CASSVPGQGALEQYF
CDR3nt: TGTGCCAGCAGTGTACCAGGACAGGGAGCCCTCGAGCAGTACTTC
j_gene: TRBJ2-7
v_gene: TRBV6-6
d_gene: TRBD1
abundance: few

CDR3aa: CASTEQGARETQYF
CDR3nt: TGTGCCAGCACAGAACAGGGGGCGAGGGAGACCCAGTACTTC
j_gene: TRBJ2-5
v_gene: TRBV6-5
d_gene: TRBD1
abundance: NA

CDR3aa: CASSIRGSTDTQYF
CDR3nt: TGTGCCAGTAGTATAAGGGGTAGCACAGATACGCAGTATTTT
j_gene: TRBJ2-3
v_gene: TRBV19
d_gene: NA
abundance: NA

CDR3aa: CASSAGTGGKTQYF
CDR3nt: TGTGCCAGCAGCGCAGGGACAGGGGGAAAGACCCAGTACTTC
j_gene: TRBJ2-5
v_gene: TRBV7-6
d_gene: TRBD1
abundance: NA

CDR3aa: CASSILGTGGVTGGYTF
CDR3nt: TGTGCCAGTAGTATTTTGGGGACAGGGGGCGTCACAGGTGGCTACACCTTC
j_gene: TRBJ1-2
v_gene: TRBV19
d_gene: TRBD1
abundance: NA

CDR3aa: CASSQEELQETQYF
CDR3nt: TGTGCCAGCAGCCAAGAAGAGCTACAAGAGACCCAGTACTTC
j_gene: TRBJ2-5
v_gene: TRBV4-2
d_gene: NA
abundance: NA

CDR3aa: CAICRVATGNQPQHF
CDR3nt: TGTGCCATCTGCCGTGTAGCCACGGGCAATCAGCCCCAGCATTTT
j_gene: TRBJ1-5
v_gene: TRBV6-5
d_gene: NA
abundance: NA

CDR3aa: CASSPYGDRGQKLFF
CDR3nt: TGTGCCAGCAGCCCCTATGGGGACAGGGGGCAAAAGCTGTTTTTT
j_gene: TRBJ2-2
v_gene: TRBV5-4
d_gene: TRBD1
abundance: NA

CDR3aa: CASSLVYDTQYF
CDR3nt: TGTGCCAGCAGCTTAGTTTATGATACGCAGTATTTT
j_gene: TRBJ2-3
v_gene: TRBV7-9
d_gene: NA
abundance: NA

CDR3aa: CASSIGLAGNEQFF
CDR3nt: TGTGCCAGTAGTATCGGGCTAGCAGGTAATGAGCAGTTCTTC
j_gene: TRBJ2-1
v_gene: TRBV19
d_gene: NA
abundance: NA

CDR3aa: CASRSWAGTDTDEQFF
CDR3nt: TGCGCCAGCAGGTCTTGGGCGGGAACCGACACCGATGAGCAGTTCTTC
j_gene: TRBJ2-1
v_gene: TRBV5-1
d_gene: NA
abundance: NA

CDR3aa: CASSLAGRGLSSGNTIYF
CDR3nt: TGTGCCAGCAGCTTAGCGGGGAGGGGACTGAGCTCTGGAAACACCATATATTTT
j_gene: TRBJ1-3
v_gene: TRBV7-9
d_gene: NA
abundance: NA

CDR3aa: CASSLSALGATQYF
CDR3nt: TGTGCCAGCAGCTTAAGTGCCCTGGGCGCGACGCAGTATTTT
j_gene: TRBJ2-3
v_gene: TRBV7-9
d_gene: NA
abundance: NA

CDR3aa: CASSLVNIAGGLDGELFF
CDR3nt: TGTGCCAGCAGCTTAGTCAACATAGCGGGGGGGCTTGACGGGGAGCTGTTTTTT
j_gene: TRBJ2-2
v_gene: TRBV13
d_gene: TRBD2
abundance: NA

CDR3aa: CASTRGQINSPLHF
CDR3nt: TGTGCCAGCACCCGGGGACAGATCAATTCACCCCTCCACTTT
j_gene: TRBJ1-6
v_gene: TRBV5-6
d_gene: TRBD1
abundance: NA

CDR3aa: CASSPRRVPTNEKLFF
CDR3nt: TGTGCCAGCAGCCCCCGGAGGGTTCCAACTAATGAAAAACTGTTTTTT
j_gene: TRBJ1-4
v_gene: TRBV3-1/TRBV3-2
d_gene: NA
abundance: once

CDR3aa: CASSLVLSGGDGYTF
CDR3nt: TGCGCCAGCAGCTTGGTGCTCTCTGGGGGCGATGGCTACACCTTC
j_gene: TRBJ1-2
v_gene: TRBV5-1
d_gene: NA
abundance: NA

CDR3aa: CASSQAQTYEQYF
CDR3nt: TGTGCCAGCAGCCAAGCCCAGACCTACGAGCAGTACTTC
j_gene: TRBJ2-7
v_gene: TRBV3-1/TRBV3-2
d_gene: NA
abundance: NA

CDR3aa: CASSQVGGAGYTF
CDR3nt: TGCGCCAGCAGCCAAGTCGGGGGTGCGGGCTACACCTTC
j_gene: TRBJ1-2
v_gene: TRBV4-3
d_gene: NA
abundance: NA

CDR3aa: CASSSIARDRGFTNYGYTF
CDR3nt: TGTGCCAGCAGTTCTATTGCTCGGGACAGGGGCTTTACTAACTATGGCTACACCTTC
j_gene: TRBJ1-2
v_gene: TRBV27
d_gene: TRBD1
abundance: NA

CDR3aa: CASSFQGAAEAFF
CDR3nt: TGTGCCAGCAGTTTTCAGGGGGCGGCTGAAGCTTTCTTT
j_gene: TRBJ1-1
v_gene: TRBV6-5
d_gene: TRBD1
abundance: NA

CDR3aa: CAWSPRGDGYTF
CDR3nt: TGTGCCTGGAGTCCCCGGGGGGATGGCTACACCTTC
j_gene: TRBJ1-2
v_gene: TRBV30
d_gene: NA
abundance: NA

CDR3aa: CASSLDRGSEQYF
CDR3nt: TGTGCCAGCTCACTGGACAGGGGAAGTGAGCAGTACTTC
j_gene: TRBJ2-7
v_gene: TRBV18
d_gene: TRBD1
abundance: NA

CDR3aa: CASSLVGGSGANVLTF
CDR3nt: TGCGCCAGCAGCTTGGTGGGGGGCTCTGGGGCCAACGTCCTGACTTTC
j_gene: TRBJ2-6
v_gene: TRBV5-1
d_gene: NA
abundance: NA

CDR3aa: CASSLQTAARGYTF
CDR3nt: TGTGCCAGCAGCTTACAGACAGCCGCTAGAGGCTACACCTTC
j_gene: TRBJ1-2
v_gene: TRBV11-2
d_gene: NA
abundance: once

CDR3aa: CASSKTGRTEAFF
CDR3nt: TGTGCCAGCAGTAAGACAGGGAGGACTGAAGCTTTCTTT
j_gene: TRBJ1-1
v_gene: TRBV28
d_gene: TRBD1
abundance: NA

CDR3aa: CATRTGVDEKLFF
CDR3nt: TGTGCCACCCGGACAGGGGTGGATGAAAAACTGTTTTTT
j_gene: TRBJ1-4
v_gene: TRBV19
d_gene: TRBD1
abundance: few

CDR3aa: CARAGGGGYGYTF
CDR3nt: TGTGCCCGCGCTGGGGGGGGCGGCTATGGCTACACCTTC
j_gene: TRBJ1-2
v_gene: TRBV30
d_gene: NA
abundance: many

CDR3aa: CASSYRTSGGNIQYF
CDR3nt: TGTGCCAGCAGCTATCGGACTAGCGGGGGGAACATTCAGTACTTC
j_gene: TRBJ2-4
v_gene: TRBV7-8
d_gene: TRBD2
abundance: NA

CDR3aa: CASSQTVIRDRGQETQYF
CDR3nt: TGCGCCAGCAGCCAAACCGTCATCCGGGACAGGGGGCAAGAGACCCAGTACTTC
j_gene: TRBJ2-5
v_gene: TRBV4-3
d_gene: TRBD1
abundance: once

CDR3aa: CASSTRFRAGDSPLHF
CDR3nt: TGTGCCAGTAGTACACGGTTCAGGGCGGGAGATTCACCCCTCCACTTT
j_gene: TRBJ1-6
v_gene: TRBV19
d_gene: NA
abundance: NA

CDR3aa: CASSLEAHRGQETQYF
CDR3nt: TGCGCCAGCAGCTTGGAAGCACACAGGGGGCAAGAGACCCAGTACTTC
j_gene: TRBJ2-5
v_gene: TRBV5-1
d_gene: TRBD1
abundance: once

CDR3aa: CASSPQGDTQYF
CDR3nt: TGTGCCAGCAGCCCTCAGGGAGATACGCAGTATTTT
j_gene: TRBJ2-3
v_gene: TRBV7-6
d_gene: NA
abundance: NA

CDR3aa: CASSLENYEKLFF
CDR3nt: TGTGCCAGCAGCTTAGAGAACTATGAAAAACTGTTTTTT
j_gene: TRBJ1-4
v_gene: TRBV11-2
d_gene: NA
abundance: NA

CDR3aa: CASLGAGGGLGLDTQYF
CDR3nt: TGCGCCAGTCTGGGGGCGGGAGGGGGTTTGGGTCTTGATACGCAGTATTTT
j_gene: TRBJ2-3
v_gene: TRBV4-1
d_gene: TRBD2
abundance: NA

CDR3aa: CATSLSGMYQETQYF
CDR3nt: TGTGCCACCAGCCTGTCGGGAATGTACCAAGAGACCCAGTACTTC
j_gene: TRBJ2-5
v_gene: TRBV15
d_gene: NA
abundance: NA

CDR3aa: CASRGTGGRGDYGYTF
CDR3nt: TGTGCCAGCAGGGGGACAGGGGGCCGGGGCGACTATGGCTACACCTTC
j_gene: TRBJ1-2
v_gene: TRBV27
d_gene: TRBD1
abundance: NA

CDR3aa: CASSPTGILNTEAFF
CDR3nt: TGTGCCAGCAGTCCGACAGGAATCTTGAACACTGAAGCTTTCTTT
j_gene: TRBJ1-1
v_gene: TRBV6-6
d_gene: NA
abundance: few

CDR3aa: CASSLAVGTYLSYEQYF
CDR3nt: TGTGCCAGCAGCTTAGCTGTCGGGACATACCTCTCCTACGAGCAGTACTTC
j_gene: TRBJ2-7
v_gene: TRBV7-2
d_gene: NA
abundance: NA

CDR3aa: CASSLGHGGNEQYF
CDR3nt: TGCGCCAGCAGCTTGGGACACGGAGGCAACGAGCAGTACTTC
j_gene: TRBJ2-7
v_gene: TRBV5-1
d_gene: NA
abundance: NA

CDR3aa: CASTRGQGDQPQHF
CDR3nt: TGTGCCAGTACCCGGGGACAGGGGGATCAGCCCCAGCATTTT
j_gene: TRBJ1-5
v_gene: TRBV19
d_gene: TRBD1
abundance: NA

CDR3aa: CASRGARDSRRNTIYF
CDR3nt: TGTGCCAGCAGAGGGGCCAGGGACAGCCGAAGAAACACCATATATTTT
j_gene: TRBJ1-3
v_gene: TRBV6-6
d_gene: TRBD1
abundance: NA

CDR3aa: CASSRGGTEAFF
CDR3nt: TGTGCCAGCAGTAGAGGGGGAACTGAAGCTTTCTTT
j_gene: TRBJ1-1
v_gene: TRBV6-6
d_gene: NA
abundance: NA

CDR3aa: CASSGEGAANEKLFF
CDR3nt: TGTGCCAGCAGTGGAGAGGGGGCAGCTAATGAAAAACTGTTTTTT
j_gene: TRBJ1-4
v_gene: TRBV28
d_gene: TRBD1
abundance: NA